The 25 T cell receptor beta chains below come from one sample, sequenced in a study of blood T cells in healthy people across ages. Through a sample-barcoded 5' primer and a J-beta primer mix, a second PCR was run for 7 to 11 cycles. A single record per CDR3 protein comes from TCRdb applying MiXCR to the 5' RACE reads. The table lists about 1.1 million distinct CDR3 sequences, more than 30% of them singletons, with roughly 13% in the top ten. The specimen sequenced was blood. Receptors originate from a young man in good health.

V is TRBV20-1 and J is TRBJ1-5; 9 nucleotides agree with TRBD1. CDR1 and CDR2 from the germline V gene are DFQATT and SNEGSKA (reference sequence). Trimming cost V 4 bases and J 6 bases; bases outside gene matches: 10. The CDR3 length is 15 residues. The CDR3 here is CSAITGGALGQPQHF. DNA of the CDR3: TGCAGTGCTATTACAGGGGGCGCGCTGGGTCAGCCCCAGCATTTT.

This clonotype appeared many times. The rearrangement links TRBV12-3 or TRBV12-4 to TRBJ2-1; 12 nucleotides align to TRBD2. Trimming at V came to 2 bases and at J to 9 bases, leaving 5 bases not matched to a gene. The CDR3 consists of 15 residues. CDR3 nucleotides: TGTGCCAGCAGTTTACTAGCGGGGGGGCTGGGTGAGCAGTTCTTC. Its translation: CASSLLAGGLGEQFF.

The table lists this clonotype with many counts. The V call is TRBV9, the J call TRBJ2-1, with D possibly matching TRBD2 (5 bases). The V and J ends lost 0 bases and 1 base respectively, with 8 bases between them. Germline V CDR1 and CDR2: SGDLS, YYNGEE. The CDR3 length is 15 residues. The CDR3 region is CASSVAGVSYNEQFF. CDR3 coding DNA: TGTGCCAGCAGCGTAGCCGGGGTATCCTACAATGAGCAGTTCTTC.

The DNA for the CDR3 is TGTGCCAGTAGCCTTCGGACTAGCGGGGAGTCAAGCGCCGGGGAGCTGTTTTTT. As protein: CASSLRTSGESSAGELFF. V is TRBV19 and J is TRBJ2-2; TRBD2 aligns across 12 bases. The J segment lost 6 bases and the V segment lost 6 bases, leaving 14 bases of the junction unmatched. The germline CDR1 and CDR2 sequences are LNHDA and SQIVND (reference sequence). The CDR3 totals 18 residues.

This sequence joins TRBV20-1 and TRBJ1-5, with TRBD1 matching 8 bases. Germline loops: CDR1 DFQATT, CDR2 SNEGSKA (reference sequence). CDR3 length: 18 amino acids. The ends lost 0 bases at V and 1 base at J; junction bases unmatched: 11. The CDR3 here is CSARDTTRGLWSNQPQHF. For the CDR3, the DNA is TGCAGTGCTAGAGATACAACCAGGGGGCTATGGAGCAATCAGCCCCAGCATTTT.

This rearrangement joins TRBV9 to TRBJ2-5; D may be TRBD1 (5 bases). V was shortened by 4 bases and J by 5 bases, with 18 bases between the two germline ends. The CDR3 is made up of 15 amino acids. Germline V gene lookup returns CDR1 SGDLS and CDR2 YYNGEE. The CDR3: CASSPWGRVDETQYF. CDR3 bases: TGTGCCAGCAGCCCCTGGGGCAGGGTTGATGAGACCCAGTACTTC.

The V gene is TRBV4-1, the J gene TRBJ1-4; no clear D gene. The CDR3 is 15 residues long. Germline V CDR1 and CDR2: MGHRA, YSYEKL. With 0 bases removed from V and 7 bases from J, the gap between germline ends came to 12 bases. Here the CDR3 DNA reads TGCGCCAGCAGCCAAGATGGCCGAAACTTTGAAAAACTGTTTTTT. Translated, it gives CASSQDGRNFEKLFF.

The V call is TRBV7-2, the J call TRBJ2-7; D possibly corresponds to TRBD1 (5 bases). V lost 1 base and J 5 bases, leaving 15 bases between the germline ends. There are 15 residues in the CDR3. CDR1 is SGHTA and CDR2 is FQGNSA in the germline V gene. The CDR3 DNA is TGTGCCAGCAGCTTAGTTTCAGGGAAGAAGGACGAGCAGTACTTC. Protein sequence: CASSLVSGKKDEQYF.

A remark on this clonotype: A read error is possible here, since a much larger clone lies one base away. This rearrangement joins TRBV20-1 to TRBJ2-4, with unresolved D. The CDR3 runs to 12 residues. The germline CDR1 and CDR2 sequences are DFQATT and SNEGSKA (reference sequence). The CDR3: CSARSDGYEQHF. The CDR3 coding sequence is TGCAGTGCCCGATCTGACGGTTACGAGCAGCACTTC.

This clonotype occurred a few times. The rearrangement joins TRBV9 to TRBJ2-1; 7 bases match TRBD2. Losses at the gene ends were 0 bases for V and 1 base for J; bases not matched to a gene: 4. The CDR3 covers 16 residues. The germline gives CDR1 SGDLS, CDR2 YYNGEE. The CDR3 sequence is CASSVGPAGSYNEQFF. In DNA, the CDR3 is TGTGCCAGCAGCGTAGGTCCAGCGGGGTCCTACAATGAGCAGTTCTTC.

V is TRBV5-1 and J is TRBJ2-3; D is uncertain. Germline lookup yields CDR1 SGHRS and CDR2 YFSETQ. Trimming pared 4 bases from V and 6 bases from J, leaving 9 bases between. The CDR3 runs to 12 residues. The CDR3 reads CASSRNQDTQYF. In DNA form, the CDR3 reads TGCGCCAGCAGCCGAAATCAGGATACGCAGTATTTT.

This clonotype has more than one count but fewer than ten. The chain links TRBV6-1 to TRBJ2-6; no clear D gene. Germline CDR1 and CDR2: MNHNS and SASEGT. V lost 5 bases and J 2 bases, leaving 10 bases between the germline ends. The CDR3 length is 15 residues. The CDR3 here is CASSLKETGANVLTF. CDR3 nucleotides: TGTGCCAGCAGTTTGAAGGAAACTGGGGCCAACGTCCTGACTTTC.

This clonotype has just a few counts. The chain has TRBV21-1 and TRBJ1-6. TRBV21-1 is deemed a pseudogene. This CDR3 region has 12 residues. The CDR3 DNA is TGTGCCAGCAGCATAGTGGGTTCACCCCTCCACTTT. Its translation: CASSIVGSPLHF.

The chain is built from TRBV9 and TRBJ1-6, with 7 positions matching TRBD1. This CDR3 is built from 14 residues. Germline-derived CDR1 and CDR2 are SGDLS and YYNGEE. Trimming took 6 bases from V and 7 from J; bases not matched to a gene: 7. The CDR3 is CASTTGTENSPLHF. The CDR3 DNA is TGTGCCAGCACCACCGGGACAGAAAATTCACCCCTCCACTTT.

As to this clonotype: This may be a read error: a much more frequent sequence differs by one nucleotide. The rearrangement uses TRBV4-2 and TRBJ2-3; D gene unclear. The CDR3 is 15 amino acids. CDR1 LGHNA and CDR2 YNFKEQ come from the germline V gene. V lost 1 base and J 2 bases, leaving 10 bases between the germline ends. CDR3 protein: CASSQAFTNTDTQYF. The DNA for the CDR3 is TGTGCCAGCAGCCAAGCCTTTACTAACACAGATACGCAGTATTTT.

The chain combines TRBV5-5 with TRBJ1-1; D might be TRBD1 (5 bases). The CDR3 consists of 15 residues. V was shortened by 0 bases and J by 0 bases, with 9 bases between the two germline ends. Germline CDR1 and CDR2: SGHKS and YYEKEE (reference sequence). In DNA form, the CDR3 reads TGTGCCAGCAGCTTGGGGGGCTTTTTGAACACTGAAGCTTTCTTT. It is translated as CASSLGGFLNTEAFF.

This clonotype was counted only a few times. The CDR3 sequence is CATRDRGFQTDGYTF. In DNA, the CDR3 is TGTGCCACCCGGGACAGGGGGTTTCAGACTGATGGCTACACCTTC. This chain uses TRBV11-2 with TRBJ1-2, with 11 bases fitting TRBD1. The CDR3 loop spans 15 amino acids. Per the germline V gene, CDR1 is SGHAT and CDR2 is FQNNGV. Germline trimming cut 10 bases from V and 6 bases from J; bases unmatched to any gene: 13.

This clonotype occurred a few times. This CDR3 is CASSPARGVANEKLFF. The CDR3 DNA sequence: TGTGCCAGCAGCCCCGCCCGGGGAGTGGCTAATGAAAAACTGTTTTTT. V gene TRBV16 combines with J gene TRBJ1-4; D is ambiguous. This CDR3 has 16 amino acids. V was clipped by 4 bases and J by 3 bases, with 15 bases between them. From germline, CDR1 is KGHSY and CDR2 FQNENV.

The chain is built from TRBV27 and TRBJ1-2, with D tentatively TRBD1 (5 bases). CDR3 size: 16 residues. V gave up 2 bases and J gave up 0 bases, with 13 bases separating them. Looked up from germline, CDR1 is MNHEY and CDR2 is SMNVEV (reference sequence). The CDR3: CASSLSPQGSNYGYTF. In DNA, the CDR3 is TGTGCCAGCAGTTTAAGCCCCCAGGGATCTAACTATGGCTACACCTTC.

This clonotype was seen a handful of times. The chain carries TRBV25-1 and TRBJ1-5; tentative D call: TRBD1 (5 bases). V gave up 4 bases and J gave up 5 bases, with 21 bases separating them. The CDR3 is 17 amino acids. Germline CDR1 and CDR2: MGHDK and SYGVNS. DNA of the CDR3: TGTGCCAGCAGTGCCCCCTTGACAGACCCCCGGTATCAGCCCCAGCATTTT. This encodes CASSAPLTDPRYQPQHF.

This clonotype was observed at least ten times. The J gene is TRBJ2-5, the V gene TRBV29-1; D might be TRBD2 (6 bases). Trimming took off 3 bases at V and 5 bases at J, with 16 bases between the two ends. The CDR3 runs to 14 residues. Germline CDR1 reads SQVTM; CDR2 reads ANQGSEA. CDR3 in amino acids: CSVEDRSGGETQYF. CDR3 nucleotide sequence: TGCAGCGTTGAGGACCGGAGCGGAGGGGAGACCCAGTACTTC.

The chain employs TRBV20-1 and TRBJ1-6; D unclear. This CDR3 region has 14 residues. V lost 3 bases and J lost 5, with 11 bases in between. Germline V gene lookup returns CDR1 DFQATT and CDR2 SNEGSKA (reference sequence). The CDR3 nucleotides read TGCAGTGCTAGCCCACGTCGGAATAATTCACCCCTCCACTTT. Its translation: CSASPRRNNSPLHF.

This clonotype was seen more than once but under ten times. The CDR3 loop is CASSSRDNTEAFF. The CDR3 bases are TGTGCCAGCAGTTCAAGGGATAACACTGAAGCTTTCTTT. The chain links TRBV6-5 to TRBJ1-1; D remains ambiguous. V gave up 4 bases and J gave up 2 bases, with 8 bases separating them. The length of the CDR3 is 13 residues. CDR1 MNHEY and CDR2 SVGAGI come from the germline V gene.

As regards this clonotype: A junction end diverges from the germline sequence, so it may reflect a read error. The J gene is TRBJ2-7, the V gene TRBV9; maybe TRBD1 (6 bases). The CDR3 runs 14 residues. Germline CDR1 and CDR2: SGDLS and YYNGEE. The DNA of the CDR3 is TGTGCCAGCAGCTTAACAGGGAGCCGAGAGACCCAGTGCTTC. Its protein product is CASSLTGSRETQCF.

The chain recombines TRBV10-3 with TRBJ2-2; D call uncertain. Germline V CDR1 and CDR2: ENHRY, SYGVKD. CDR3 size: 15 residues. Between the trimmed V and J ends, which lost 4 bases and 4 bases, there was a span of 13 bases. CDR3 sequence (DNA): TGTGCCATCAGTGGTGGTTCCGGTACCACCGGGGAGCTGTTTTTT. Its protein product is CAISGGSGTTGELFF.